This T cell receptor (beta chain) was captured by sequencing in a study of T cell repertoires in cytomegalovirus infection. Study summary: It was the public TCR beta signatures that indicated both CMV infection and matching HLA type. Regarding the study as a whole: The study identified carriers of CMV plus the relevant HLA from cumulative public TCR beta family frequency. HLA-C-restricted CMV clonotypes gave the most frequent clonotype in two of eight donors.

A single record per CDR3 protein comes from TCRdb applying MiXCR to the reads. Of about 230,000 distinct CDR3 sequences listed, approximately 22% are singletons. Note on this clonotype: The antigen is undetermined.

The V gene lost 7 bases and the J gene lost 3 bases, with 10 bases spanning the gap. This CDR3 is 12 amino acids long. Germline V gene data show CDR1 as ENHRY and CDR2 as SYGVKD. The sequencing input was CD8+ T cells from PBMCs. The sequence derives from a human donor in good health (CMV status not recorded). Some clones in this sample may be carry-over from other donors' samples. The chain couples TRBV10-3 to TRBJ2-7; a weak D match, TRBD1 (6 bases). CDR3 protein: CAIISDSYEQYF. In DNA form, the CDR3 reads TGTGCCATCATCTCGGACAGCTACGAGCAGTACTTC.